These T cell receptor beta chains were read from a single sample in a study of T cell responses to AZD1222 COVID-19 vaccine. Using immunoSEQ multiplex PCR, the repertoire was profiled, and TCRdb retains in-frame clones only, with some absent. Here the sample spans 120,000 or so clones, 92% being singletons. The sample was peripheral blood, taken on day 0 of AZD1222 vaccination. The receptors here all came from an adult in good health. Both conserved end residues are part of each CDR3. Part of the rows lack a size; the others show once, few, many or a class for expanded clones.

CDR3 protein	CDR3 length	clone size	V gene	J gene
CASSLAYGEAFF	12	-	TRBV2	TRBJ1-1
CASSPVNKNTGELFF	15	-	TRBV18	TRBJ2-2
CASSSVAGANTEAFF	15	-	TRBV7-8	TRBJ1-1
CASSEALGGETEQYF	15	-	TRBV2	TRBJ2-7
CSVEVGGTGELFF	13	-	TRBV29-1	TRBJ2-2
CASSPSGLAGPNEQFF	16	-	TRBV11-2	TRBJ2-1
CASSPGGGNRKLFF	14	-	TRBV9	TRBJ1-4
CASSLDRGNQPQHF	14	-	TRBV5-1	TRBJ1-5
CASSFGQGSEAFF	13	-	TRBV7-9	TRBJ1-1
CASSLPRGTGNPEAFF	16	-	TRBV28	TRBJ1-1
CASSSRRTPVSSYNSPLHF	19	-	TRBV27	TRBJ1-6
CASSQASSGRSYEQYF	16	-	TRBV4-1	TRBJ2-7
CASSPQPTSGGVWEQYF	17	-	TRBV3-1/TRBV3-2	TRBJ2-7
CASTSTGGFNEQFF	14	few	TRBV19	TRBJ2-1
CASQRGGSTDTQYF	14	once	TRBV5-1	TRBJ2-3
CASSSGVPVEEGSEQYF	17	few	TRBV10-1	TRBJ2-7
CASSRGSVAGTYEQYF	16	once	TRBV5-1	TRBJ2-7
CASGKGTSGATQYF	14	-	TRBV11-2	TRBJ2-5
CASTLLTSGSYEQYF	15	-	TRBV6-5	TRBJ2-7
CASSPLGSNQPQHF	14	-	TRBV3-1/TRBV3-2	TRBJ1-5
CASGSRTTLTYEQYF	15	-	TRBV7-8	TRBJ2-7
CASSETGAGNTIYF	14	-	TRBV5-1	TRBJ1-3
CASRRGATGEKLFF	14	-	TRBV2	TRBJ1-4
CASRLGQWQETQYF	14	-	TRBV5-4	TRBJ2-5
CASSPTLNEQYF	12	-	TRBV28	TRBJ2-7
CASSLSPAVQFF	12	-	TRBV7-2	TRBJ2-1
CASSLWGESNQPQHF	15	-	TRBV7-8	TRBJ1-5
CASRIRTGPADTQYF	15	-	TRBV6-5	TRBJ2-3
CASSEDKRVRISYEQYF	17	few	TRBV10-1	TRBJ2-7
CSVDSSGTGHYEQYF	15	-	TRBV29-1	TRBJ2-7
CASSQFSGPLSVEQFF	16	-	TRBV4-2	TRBJ2-1